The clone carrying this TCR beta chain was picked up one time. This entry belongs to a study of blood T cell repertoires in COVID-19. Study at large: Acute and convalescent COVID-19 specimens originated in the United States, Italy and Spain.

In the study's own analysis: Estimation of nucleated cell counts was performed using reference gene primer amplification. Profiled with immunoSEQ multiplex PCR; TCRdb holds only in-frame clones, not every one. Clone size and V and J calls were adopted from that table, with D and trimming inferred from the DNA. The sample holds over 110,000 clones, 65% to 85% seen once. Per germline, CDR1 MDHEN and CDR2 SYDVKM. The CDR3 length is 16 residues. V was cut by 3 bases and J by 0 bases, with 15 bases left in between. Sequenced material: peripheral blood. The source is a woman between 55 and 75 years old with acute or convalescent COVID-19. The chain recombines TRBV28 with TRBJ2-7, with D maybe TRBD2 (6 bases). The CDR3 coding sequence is TGTGCCAGCAGTTTTGGAGGCAGCGGGCTCTCCTACGAGCAGTACTTC. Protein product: CASSFGGSGLSYEQYF.